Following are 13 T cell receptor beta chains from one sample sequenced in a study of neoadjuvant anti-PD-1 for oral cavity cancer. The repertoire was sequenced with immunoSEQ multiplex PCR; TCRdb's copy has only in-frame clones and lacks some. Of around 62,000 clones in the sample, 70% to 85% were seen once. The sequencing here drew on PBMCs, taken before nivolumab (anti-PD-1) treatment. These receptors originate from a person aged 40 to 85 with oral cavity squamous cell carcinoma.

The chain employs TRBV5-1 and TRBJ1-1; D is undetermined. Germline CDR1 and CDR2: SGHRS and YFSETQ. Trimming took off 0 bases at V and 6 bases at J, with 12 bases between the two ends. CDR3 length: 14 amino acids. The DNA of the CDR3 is TGCGCCAGCAGCTTGGATTGGGGTATCGCTGAAGCTTTCTTT. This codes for CASSLDWGIAEAFF.

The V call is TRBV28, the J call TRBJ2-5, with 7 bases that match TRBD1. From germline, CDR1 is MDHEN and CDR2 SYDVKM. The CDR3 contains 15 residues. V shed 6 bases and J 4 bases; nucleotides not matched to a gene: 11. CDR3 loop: CASSEATAGGETQYF. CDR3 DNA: TGTGCCAGCAGCGAGGCTACTGCAGGGGGAGAGACCCAGTACTTC.

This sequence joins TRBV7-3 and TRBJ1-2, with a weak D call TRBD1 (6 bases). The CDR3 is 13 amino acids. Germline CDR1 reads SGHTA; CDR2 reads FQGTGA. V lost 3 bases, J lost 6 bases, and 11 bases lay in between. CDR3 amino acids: CASSFGQTDGYTF. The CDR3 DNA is TGTGCCAGCAGCTTCGGACAGACGGATGGCTACACCTTC.

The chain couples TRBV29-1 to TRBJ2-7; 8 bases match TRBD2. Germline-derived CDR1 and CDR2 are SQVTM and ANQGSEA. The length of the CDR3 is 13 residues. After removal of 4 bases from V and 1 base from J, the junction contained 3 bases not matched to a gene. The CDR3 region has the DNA TGCAGCGTTGCCCAGCGGGAGTCCTACGAGCAGTACTTC. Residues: CSVAQRESYEQYF.

DNA of the CDR3: TGTGCCAGCAGTTACTCCCCCGTCGGGAGAGCTGATACGCAGTATTTT. It codes for CASSYSPVGRADTQYF. The chain joins TRBV6-5 to TRBJ2-3; tentative D call: TRBD2 (6 bases). Germline values: CDR1 MNHEY, CDR2 SVGAGI. The CDR3 sequence is 16 residues long. Trimming removed 0 bases at V and 6 bases at J, with 16 bases between.

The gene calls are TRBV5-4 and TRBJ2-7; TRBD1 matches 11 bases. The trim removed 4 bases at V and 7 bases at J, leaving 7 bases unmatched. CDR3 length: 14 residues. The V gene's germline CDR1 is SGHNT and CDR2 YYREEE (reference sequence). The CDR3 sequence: CASSEDRGLWEQYF. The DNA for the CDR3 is TGTGCCAGCAGCGAGGACAGGGGGCTTTGGGAGCAGTACTTC. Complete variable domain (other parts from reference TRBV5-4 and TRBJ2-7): ETGVTQSPTHLIKTRGQQVTLRCSSQSGHNTVSWYQQALGQGPQFIFQYYREEENGRGNFPPRFSGLQFPNYSSELNVNALELDDSALYLCASSEDRGLWEQYFGPGTRLTVT.

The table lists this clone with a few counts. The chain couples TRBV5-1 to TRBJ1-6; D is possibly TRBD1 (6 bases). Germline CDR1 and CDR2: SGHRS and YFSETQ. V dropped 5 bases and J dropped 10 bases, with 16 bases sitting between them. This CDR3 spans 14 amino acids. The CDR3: CASRNREVNSPLHF. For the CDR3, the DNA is TGCGCCAGCAGGAACAGGGAAGTAAACTCACCCCTCCACTTT.

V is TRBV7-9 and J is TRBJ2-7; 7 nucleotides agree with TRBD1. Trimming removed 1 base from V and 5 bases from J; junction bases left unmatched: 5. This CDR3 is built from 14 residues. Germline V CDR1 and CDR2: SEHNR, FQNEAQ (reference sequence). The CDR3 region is CASSLEGAVNEQYF. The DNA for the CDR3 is TGTGCCAGCAGCTTAGAGGGGGCGGTCAACGAGCAGTACTTC.

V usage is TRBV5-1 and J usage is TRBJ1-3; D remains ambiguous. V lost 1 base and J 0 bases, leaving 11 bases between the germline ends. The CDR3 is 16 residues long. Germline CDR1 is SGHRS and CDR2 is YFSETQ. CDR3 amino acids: CASSLWDTPSGNTIYF. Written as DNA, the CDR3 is TGCGCCAGCAGCTTGTGGGATACCCCCTCTGGAAACACCATATATTTT.

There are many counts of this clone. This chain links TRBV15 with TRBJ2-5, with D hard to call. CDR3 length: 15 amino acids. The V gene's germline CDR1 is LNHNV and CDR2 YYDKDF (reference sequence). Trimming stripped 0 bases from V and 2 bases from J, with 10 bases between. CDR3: CATSRDFGRQETQYF. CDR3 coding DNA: TGTGCCACCAGCAGAGATTTTGGAAGGCAAGAGACCCAGTACTTC.

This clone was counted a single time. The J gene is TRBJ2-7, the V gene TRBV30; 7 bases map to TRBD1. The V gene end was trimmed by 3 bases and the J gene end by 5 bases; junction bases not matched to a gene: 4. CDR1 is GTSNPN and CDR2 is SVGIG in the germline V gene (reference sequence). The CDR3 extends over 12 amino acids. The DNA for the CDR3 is TGTGCCTGGAGCCTACAGGGGAACGAGCAGTACTTC. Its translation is CAWSLQGNEQYF.

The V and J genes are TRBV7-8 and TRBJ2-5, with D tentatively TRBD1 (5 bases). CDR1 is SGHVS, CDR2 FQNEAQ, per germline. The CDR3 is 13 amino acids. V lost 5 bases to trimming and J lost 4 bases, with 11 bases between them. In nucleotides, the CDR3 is TGTGCCAGCAGCGCAGACAGATCAGAGACCCAGTACTTC. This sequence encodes CASSADRSETQYF.

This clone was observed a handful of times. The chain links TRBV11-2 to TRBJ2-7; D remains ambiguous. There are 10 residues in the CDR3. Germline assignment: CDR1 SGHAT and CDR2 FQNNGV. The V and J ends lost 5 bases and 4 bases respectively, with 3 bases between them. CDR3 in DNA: TGTGCCAGCAGCCAGTACGAGCAGTACTTC. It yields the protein CASSQYEQYF.